One TCR beta chain is described in this entry. The antigen remains undetermined. This sample is drawn from a study of T cell responses to AZD1222 COVID-19 vaccine. The study, taken as a whole, reports: As reported, nearly half of all spike-specific TCRs target variant regions that are unmutated.

CDR3 length: 14 amino acids. V lost 3 bases, J lost 7 bases, and 9 bases stayed unmatched. Germline CDR1 SGDLS, CDR2 YYNGEE. Assay used: immunoSEQ multiplex PCR; TCRdb lists only in-frame clones, some missing. The sample consists of around 130,000 clones, 70% to 90% of them appearing once. The sequence derives from an adult in good health. This chain links TRBV9 with TRBJ2-7; 8 bases map to TRBD2. The sequencing here drew on peripheral blood, taken on day 0 of AZD1222 vaccination. In DNA, the CDR3 is TGTGCCAGCAGCGAACTAGCGGCCCCCTGGGAGCAGTACTTC. Its protein product is CASSELAAPWEQYF.